One sample yielded the 26 T cell receptor beta chains listed below, sequenced in a study of cytomegalovirus exposure and HLA in healthy donors. This table comes from immunoSEQ multiplex PCR, and its TCRdb copy is limited to in-frame clones, with some not included. The sample includes roughly 50,000 clones, 93% of them seen just once. The material sequenced was PBMCs. These receptor sequences come from a woman under 30 in good health and CMV-seropositive.

The V gene is TRBV7-9, the J gene TRBJ1-3, with D possibly TRBD1 on 6 matching bases. V lost 0 bases and J 1 base, leaving 10 bases between the germline ends. The CDR3 has 16 amino acids. The V gene's germline CDR1 is SEHNR and CDR2 FQNEAQ (reference sequence). The CDR3, as DNA: TGTGCCAGCAGCTTAGCCTCACAGGGTTCTGGAAACACCATATATTTT. This translates into CASSLASQGSGNTIYF.

The chain employs TRBV7-8 and TRBJ1-2, with 7 bases fitting TRBD1. The CDR3 contains 17 residues. CDR1 and CDR2 (germline): SGHVS, FQNEAQ. V was clipped by 3 bases and J by 7 bases; unmatched bases: 17. CDR3 DNA: TGTGCCAGCAGCTTTCAATTTTCTGGGACAGTCCTCTTTGGCTACACCTTC. Amino acids: CASSFQFSGTVLFGYTF.

This chain links TRBV2 with TRBJ1-2; tentative D call: TRBD1 (6 bases). Trimming removed 6 bases from V and 8 bases from J, with 16 bases in between. This CDR3 contains 13 residues. In germline, CDR1 is SNHLY, CDR2 FYNNEI. CDR3 amino acids: CASRIQGWDGYTF. CDR3 bases: TGTGCCAGCAGAATACAGGGATGGGACGGCTACACCTTC. Full variable domain (outside the CDR3, taken from reference TRBV2 and TRBJ1-2): EPEVTQTPSHQVTQMGQEVILRCVPISNHLYFYWYRQILGQKVEFLVSFYNNEISEKSEIFDDQFSVERPDGSNFTLKIRSTKLEDSAMYFCASRIQGWDGYTFGSGTRLTVV.

CDR3 amino acids: CASSLGLAGGGDTQYF. In DNA form, the CDR3 reads TGTGCCAGCAGTTTAGGCCTAGCGGGGGGAGGGGATACGCAGTATTTT. V and J are TRBV28 and TRBJ2-3; 11 bases fit TRBD2. Germline trimming cut 2 bases from V and 6 bases from J; bases unmatched to any gene: 7. The CDR3 consists of 16 residues. The germline V gene encodes CDR1 MDHEN and CDR2 SYDVKM.

This clone showed up just once. J is TRBJ1-1 and V is TRBV27; D is perhaps TRBD1 (6 bases). The CDR3 length is 15 residues. V lost 0 bases, J lost 0 bases, and 8 bases lay in between. From germline, CDR1 is MNHEY and CDR2 SMNVEV (reference sequence). DNA for the CDR3: TGTGCCAGCAGTTTATCGGCAGGGGTGAACACTGAAGCTTTCTTT. Translated: CASSLSAGVNTEAFF.

In DNA form, the CDR3 reads TGCGCCAGCAGCCAACCCTCCCTCCAGACCCAGTACTTC. Its translation is CASSQPSLQTQYF. The chain links TRBV4-1 to TRBJ2-5; no firm D call. The CDR3 is made up of 13 amino acids. The V gene's germline CDR1 is MGHRA and CDR2 YSYEKL. Trimming shortened V by 2 bases and J by 6 bases, and 10 bases separated the two germline ends.

The chain carries TRBV5-1 and TRBJ2-1, with 10 nucleotides matching TRBD1. With 2 bases clipped from V and 7 bases from J, the junction kept 6 bases outside the gene matches. From germline, CDR1 is SGHRS and CDR2 YFSETQ. The CDR3 covers 15 residues. CDR3 in amino acids: CASSLPGQGMNEQFF. The DNA of the CDR3 is TGCGCCAGCAGCTTACCGGGACAGGGGATGAATGAGCAGTTCTTC.

V is TRBV19 and J is TRBJ1-3; 9 positions agree with TRBD1. J was trimmed by 3 bases and V by 4 bases; bases with no gene match: 1. Germline-derived CDR1 and CDR2 are LNHDA and SQIVND (reference sequence). This CDR3 region has 14 residues. The CDR3: CASSRTGVGNTIYF. The DNA of the CDR3 is TGTGCCAGTAGTAGGACAGGGGTTGGAAACACCATATATTTT.

This clone showed up just once. The chain uses TRBV13 and TRBJ1-5, with 7 bases identical to TRBD1. The CDR3 totals 15 residues. The ends lost 2 bases at V and 2 bases at J; junction bases unmatched: 3. The V gene's germline CDR1 is PRHDT and CDR2 FYEKMQ (reference sequence). The CDR3 DNA reads TGTGCCAGCAGCTTAAGGGGGCGCGGCAATCAGCCCCAGCATTTT. This encodes CASSLRGRGNQPQHF.

V and J are TRBV10-1 and TRBJ2-1, with TRBD1 identical over 10 bases. CDR1 is WNHNN, CDR2 SYGVQD, per germline (reference sequence). The CDR3 runs 15 residues. Trimming at V came to 4 bases and at J to 8 bases, leaving 8 bases not matched to a gene. The CDR3 sequence is CASSAATGGADEQFF. CDR3 sequence (DNA): TGCGCCAGCAGTGCCGCGACAGGGGGCGCGGATGAGCAGTTCTTC.

V gene TRBV10-2 combines with J gene TRBJ2-7; possibly TRBD1 for D (6 bases). V was cut by 4 bases and J by 6 bases, with 16 bases left in between. From germline, CDR1 is WSHSY and CDR2 SAAADI. This CDR3 has 14 amino acids. CDR3 bases: TGCGCCAGCAGTGTACCGACAGGAGGAGGCGAGCAGTACTTC. Translating gives CASSVPTGGGEQYF.

This clone was seen repeatedly, ten times or more. The rearrangement joins TRBV27 to TRBJ2-1, with a tentative D call TRBD2 (6 bases). This CDR3 contains 16 residues. Between the trimmed V and J ends, which lost 6 bases and 4 bases, there was a span of 19 bases. The germline V gene encodes CDR1 MNHEY and CDR2 SMNVEV (reference sequence). This chain's CDR3 is CASRSQTGLGYNEQFF. The CDR3 DNA sequence: TGTGCCAGCAGATCCCAGACGGGACTCGGATACAATGAGCAGTTCTTC.

V is TRBV5-1 and J is TRBJ1-4, with a weak D call TRBD1 (5 bases). V lost 6 bases and J 6 bases, leaving 15 bases between the germline ends. The V gene's germline CDR1 is SGHRS and CDR2 YFSETQ. The CDR3 contains 14 residues. The CDR3 DNA reads TGCGCCAGCAAGGAGAGCCAGGGCTATGAAAAACTGTTTTTT. Its protein is CASKESQGYEKLFF. The variable domain in full, completed from reference TRBV5-1 and TRBJ1-4, reads KAGVTQTPRYLIKTRGQQVTLSCSPISGHRSVSWYQQTPGQGLQFLFEYFSETQRNKGNFPGRFSGRQFSNSRSEMNVSTLELGDSALYLCASKESQGYEKLFFGSGTQLSVL.

This sequence joins TRBV30 and TRBJ2-2; possibly TRBD1 for D (5 bases). This CDR3 contains 15 residues. Germline CDR1 GTSNPN, CDR2 SVGIG (reference sequence). V lost 3 bases and J 3 bases, leaving 14 bases between the germline ends. In nucleotides, the CDR3 is TGTGCCTGGAGGCAGCAGGGAATCGACACCGGGGAGCTGTTTTTT. Its translation is CAWRQQGIDTGELFF.

The gene calls are TRBV27 and TRBJ2-3; a possible D gene is TRBD2 (6 bases). The length of the CDR3 is 14 residues. The germline V gene has CDR1 MNHEY and CDR2 SMNVEV (reference sequence). The germline V and J ends were trimmed by 3 bases and 5 bases, with 12 bases remaining between them. CDR3 nucleotides: TGTGCCAGCAGTTTCGGGGGAATGAGAGATACGCAGTATTTT. Translating gives CASSFGGMRDTQYF.

This chain links TRBV19 with TRBJ1-5; 10 bases are a match to TRBD1. The CDR3 consists of 14 residues. The V gene end was trimmed by 5 bases and the J gene end by 6 bases; junction bases not matched to a gene: 4. Germline values: CDR1 LNHDA, CDR2 SQIVND (reference sequence). The CDR3 DNA reads as TGTGCCAGTAGTTCAGGACAGGGGGGTCAGCCCCAGCATTTT. This sequence encodes CASSSGQGGQPQHF.

The chain recombines TRBV6-5 with TRBJ2-7; no firm D call. The CDR3 covers 13 residues. Trimming stripped 6 bases from V and 0 bases from J, with 9 bases between. Germline values: CDR1 MNHEY, CDR2 SVGAGI. The CDR3 is CASRRGSSYEQYF. CDR3 sequence (DNA): TGTGCCAGCAGACGCGGTTCCTCCTACGAGCAGTACTTC.

The chain is built from TRBV6-5 and TRBJ1-2; a weak D match, TRBD1 (6 bases). Germline V gene data show CDR1 as MNHEY and CDR2 as SVGAGI. With 0 bases removed from V and 6 bases from J, the gap between germline ends came to 8 bases. CDR3 size: 13 residues. The CDR3 DNA reads TGTGCCAGCAGTTACTCGAGGACAGATGGCTACACCTTC. It is translated as CASSYSRTDGYTF.

The rearrangement joins TRBV5-4 to TRBJ2-6, with D perhaps matching TRBD1 (5 bases). V lost 0 bases, J lost 1 base, and 8 bases lay in between. The CDR3 totals 16 residues. The germline V gene has CDR1 SGHNT and CDR2 YYREEE (reference sequence). The CDR3 sequence: CASSLVAGSGANVLTF. The CDR3 DNA follows: TGTGCCAGCAGCTTGGTCGCAGGGTCTGGGGCCAACGTCCTGACTTTC.

This clone was counted once. The CDR3 here is CASRSRQAPGINIQYF. The CDR3 coding sequence is TGTGCCAGCAGGTCTAGACAGGCACCGGGGATAAACATTCAGTACTTC. The chain has TRBV28 and TRBJ2-4, with D perhaps matching TRBD1 (6 bases). Germline V gene sequence: CDR1 MDHEN, CDR2 SYDVKM. The germline V and J ends were trimmed by 6 bases and 6 bases, with 21 bases remaining between them. This CDR3 comprises 16 residues.

The gene calls are TRBV4-3 and TRBJ1-1; no firm D call. Germline V gives CDR1 LGHNA, CDR2 YSLEER. Trimming stripped 1 base from V and 1 base from J, with 10 bases between. CDR3 length equals 15 residues. This CDR3 is CASSQGEDWNTEAFF. The DNA for the CDR3 is TGCGCCAGCAGCCAAGGGGAGGACTGGAACACTGAAGCTTTCTTT.

The CDR3 sequence: CASSSWEGTDSYGYTF. The CDR3 nucleotides read TGTGCCAGCAGCTCGTGGGAGGGTACCGACTCCTATGGCTACACCTTC. This chain links TRBV11-2 with TRBJ1-2; D unresolved. Trimming cost V 4 bases and J 4 bases, with 19 bases left between them. The CDR3 consists of 16 residues. Germline V CDR1 and CDR2: SGHAT, FQNNGV.

The chain has TRBV7-6 and TRBJ2-3; TRBD2 matches 8 bases. The CDR3 totals 16 residues. The V and J ends lost 0 bases and 5 bases, in that order; junction bases with no gene match: 7. Per the germline V gene, CDR1 is SGHVS and CDR2 is FNYEAQ. Written as DNA, the CDR3 is TGTGCCAGCAGCTTAGCGCAAGCGGGGGCTCAAGATACGCAGTATTTT. Translating gives CASSLAQAGAQDTQYF.

CDR3 bases: TGTGCCAGCAGCTTAGGACAGGGCCAATACAATGAGCAGTTCTTC. Its translation is CASSLGQGQYNEQFF. The chain carries TRBV11-2 and TRBJ2-1; 7 nucleotides line up with TRBD1. CDR1 and CDR2 from the germline V gene are SGHAT and FQNNGV. This CDR3 is built from 15 residues. After removal of 1 base from V and 4 bases from J, the junction contained 4 bases not matched to a gene.

V usage is TRBV9 and J usage is TRBJ2-2, with D possibly TRBD1 on 5 matching bases. V lost 0 bases, J lost 0 bases, and 9 bases lay in between. The germline CDR1 and CDR2 sequences are SGDLS and YYNGEE. The CDR3 runs to 16 residues. CDR3: CASSVEGAPNTGELFF. CDR3 in DNA: TGTGCCAGCAGCGTAGAAGGGGCGCCGAACACCGGGGAGCTGTTTTTT.

This chain connects TRBV6-1 to TRBJ2-3, with TRBD1 identical over 8 bases. The CDR3 runs 14 residues. V lost 0 bases to trimming and J lost 9 bases; unmatched junction nucleotides: 5. The germline V gene has CDR1 MNHNS and CDR2 SASEGT. The CDR3 sequence is CASSEAVRTGTQYF. DNA of the CDR3: TGTGCCAGCAGTGAAGCGGTACGGACAGGGACGCAGTATTTT.